The 21 T cell receptor beta chains presented below share a single source sample, sequenced in a study of CD8 T cells in ankylosing spondylitis. TCRdb passed the 5' RACE reads through MiXCR, listing each CDR3 protein once. Counted here are under 250,000 distinct CDR3 sequences, 8% to 9% occurring once; the ten biggest clones make up around 4.9%. Sequenced sample: blood, either unsorted or a sorted T cell fraction (not recorded which). These receptors were taken from a female donor with ankylosing spondylitis or in good health (not recorded which).

This clonotype was seen repeatedly, ten times or more. The chain links TRBV2 to TRBJ2-1; TRBD2 might be the D (6 bases). The CDR3 contains 12 residues. V gave up 7 bases and J gave up 7 bases, with 11 bases separating them. Germline CDR1 reads SNHLY; CDR2 reads FYNNEI. In nucleotides, the CDR3 is TGTGCCAGCACAAAACTAGCAAATGAGCAGTTCTTC. Amino acid sequence: CASTKLANEQFF.

This clonotype was observed many times. The chain combines TRBV12-3 or TRBV12-4 with TRBJ1-1; D perhaps matches TRBD1 (6 bases). The length of the CDR3 is 15 residues. V lost 7 bases to trimming and J lost 4 bases, with 19 bases between them. The CDR3 bases are TGTGCCAGCACCTCCGGTTGGAGGGGGTTCACTGAAGCTTTCTTT. As protein: CASTSGWRGFTEAFF.

This clonotype has at least ten counts. V usage is TRBV10-3 and J usage is TRBJ2-7; TRBD2 matches at 10 bases. Germline values: CDR1 ENHRY, CDR2 SYGVKD. The CDR3 runs to 15 residues. The ends lost 4 bases at V and 1 base at J; junction bases unmatched: 4. In DNA form, the CDR3 reads TGTGCCATCAGTGGAGCGGGAGGGCTATCCTACGAGCAGTACTTC. Translating it yields CAISGAGGLSYEQYF.

Ten or more counts support this clonotype. CDR3 sequence reads: CASSYTGPDGGDEQFF. The CDR3 nucleotides are TGTGCCAGCAGTTACACCGGACCAGACGGAGGTGATGAGCAGTTCTTC. The chain uses TRBV6-5 and TRBJ2-1, with a possible D match to TRBD2 (5 bases). The length of the CDR3 is 16 residues. CDR1 and CDR2 from the germline V gene are MNHEY and SVGAGI. Trimming shortened V by 2 bases and J by 8 bases, and 19 bases separated the two germline ends.

In this sample, this clonotype turned up many times. The genes are TRBV6-2 or TRBV6-3 and TRBJ2-1; 8 bases align to TRBD2. In germline, CDR1 is MNHEY, CDR2 SVGEGT. With V trimmed by 7 bases and J by 1 base, 3 bases remained unmatched. This CDR3 is built from 14 residues. The CDR3 coding sequence is TGTGCCAGCACGAGCGGGGGATCCTACAATGAGCAGTTCTTC. It is translated as CASTSGGSYNEQFF.

This clonotype showed up many times. The gene calls are TRBV29-1 and TRBJ2-5; D is unclear. The germline CDR1 and CDR2 sequences are SQVTM and ANQGSEA. V was cut by 4 bases and J by 2 bases, with 11 bases left in between. The CDR3 contains 13 residues. CDR3 bases: TGCAGCGTTGTGGGGTTGGGGCAAGAGACCCAGTACTTC. Translating it yields CSVVGLGQETQYF.

This clonotype was observed at least ten times. The genes are TRBV5-1 and TRBJ2-2, with D hard to call. The CDR3 is 17 amino acids. Germline CDR1 is SGHRS and CDR2 is YFSETQ. The V end was cut by 5 bases, the J end by 2 bases, with 19 bases between. The CDR3 reads CASSSWAQRRNTGELFF. The CDR3 DNA reads as TGCGCCAGCAGTTCTTGGGCCCAGCGCAGAAACACCGGGGAGCTGTTTTTT.

This clonotype was recorded many times. The V and J genes are TRBV5-6 and TRBJ2-1, with D possibly being TRBD2 (5 bases). Germline CDR1 is SGHDT and CDR2 is YYEEEE. The germline V and J ends were trimmed by 3 bases and 0 bases, with 13 bases remaining between them. The length of the CDR3 is 16 residues. The CDR3 region has the DNA TGTGCCAGCAGCTCCCCGGACTCGAGCTCCTACAATGAGCAGTTCTTC. This translates into CASSSPDSSSYNEQFF.

This clonotype was seen ten or more times. The chain links TRBV4-3 to TRBJ2-1; TRBD2 matches at 13 bases. Germline-derived CDR1 and CDR2 are LGHNA and YSLEER. This CDR3 has 16 amino acids. V shed 4 bases, J shed 2 bases, and the junction held 2 bases outside the gene matches. The CDR3 nucleotides read TGCGCCAGCAGCCGGGGACTAGCGGGACCCTACAATGAGCAGTTCTTC. It encodes CASSRGLAGPYNEQFF.

The J gene is TRBJ2-5, the V gene TRBV7-6; D ambiguous. The length of the CDR3 is 14 residues. The germline V gene encodes CDR1 SGHVS and CDR2 FNYEAQ. V was trimmed by 5 bases and J by 5 bases, leaving 15 bases between them. Written as DNA, the CDR3 is TGTGCCAGCAGCCCCCCCGCTAGTGGTGAGACCCAGTACTTC. This encodes CASSPPASGETQYF.

This clonotype was observed at least ten times. The chain joins TRBV11-2 to TRBJ1-1, with D possibly matching TRBD1 (6 bases). Germline V gene data show CDR1 as SGHAT and CDR2 as FQNNGV. The CDR3 is made up of 13 amino acids. With 3 bases removed from V and 3 bases from J, the gap between germline ends came to 8 bases. CDR3 DNA sequence: TGTGCCAGCAGCTTGGGGGCCGACACTGAAGCTTTCTTT. This sequence encodes CASSLGADTEAFF.

This clonotype was detected many times. J is TRBJ2-3 and V is TRBV7-2; the D gene is possibly TRBD1 (6 bases). This CDR3 has 14 amino acids. The V end was cut by 5 bases, the J end by 6 bases, with 15 bases between. The germline V gene has CDR1 SGHTA and CDR2 FQGNSA. The CDR3 reads CASSPDRQWDTQYF. CDR3 sequence (DNA): TGTGCCAGCAGCCCTGACAGGCAATGGGATACGCAGTATTTT.

J is TRBJ2-7 and V is TRBV7-2; no clear D gene. V shed 1 base and J shed 4 bases, with 8 bases lying between them. The CDR3 is 13 amino acids. Germline V gives CDR1 SGHTA, CDR2 FQGNSA. CDR3 DNA sequence: TGTGCCAGCAGCTTAGGGACCCTGTACGAGCAGTACTTC. It translates to CASSLGTLYEQYF.

There are many counts of this clonotype. This chain connects TRBV6-1 to TRBJ2-5; D is unresolved. CDR1 and CDR2 from the germline V gene are MNHNS and SASEGT. The CDR3 covers 14 residues. Deletions cut 4 bases from V and 4 bases from J, with 13 bases between. The CDR3 region has the DNA TGTGCCAGCAGTGCTACGTCGAAGGTAGAGACCCAGTACTTC. It specifies CASSATSKVETQYF.

This clonotype occurred many times. V gene TRBV28 combines with J gene TRBJ1-5; 8 bases are a match to TRBD1. V dropped 2 bases and J dropped 0; count of bases not matched to a gene: 3. The V gene's germline CDR1 is MDHEN and CDR2 SYDVKM. This CDR3 spans 16 amino acids. The CDR3 is CASSLVTGDSNQPQHF. The CDR3 region has the DNA TGTGCCAGCAGTTTAGTGACAGGGGATAGCAATCAGCCCCAGCATTTT.

This clonotype has at least ten counts. CDR3 coding DNA: TGTGCCAGCAGCCAGCGGGACCGCTACGAGCAGTACTTC. This encodes CASSQRDRYEQYF. This sequence joins TRBV4-2 and TRBJ2-7, with a tentative D call TRBD2 (6 bases). The CDR3 spans 13 residues. Germline CDR1 is LGHNA and CDR2 is YNFKEQ. With 3 bases removed from V and 3 bases from J, the gap between germline ends came to 9 bases.

In this sample, this clonotype turned up a few times. The gene calls are TRBV2 and TRBJ2-5; D is undetermined. The CDR3 has 13 residues. V was trimmed by 6 bases and J by 2 bases, leaving 10 bases between them. Looked up from germline, CDR1 is SNHLY and CDR2 is FYNNEI. CDR3: CASSYYQQETQYF. The CDR3 nucleotides read TGTGCCAGCAGCTACTACCAACAAGAGACCCAGTACTTC.

The count of this clonotype is one. This sequence may be a read error, since a much larger clone differs from it by one base. The CDR3 DNA sequence: TGTGCCAACAGCACCCGGGCCTCCCAAGAGACCCAGTACTTC. Translated: CANSTRASQETQYF. This chain joins TRBV5-5 and TRBJ2-5, with D uncertain. CDR3 length: 14 amino acids. Germline CDR1 reads SGHKS; CDR2 reads YYEKEE (reference sequence).

The rearrangement joins TRBV5-6 to TRBJ2-3; 12 bases match TRBD2. This CDR3 spans 16 amino acids. The V segment lost 2 bases and the J segment 5 bases; nucleotides outside the gene matches: 6. Per the germline V gene, CDR1 is SGHDT and CDR2 is YYEEEE. CDR3 DNA sequence: TGTGCCAGCAGCTTCCGACTAGCGGGAGACGGAGATACGCAGTATTTT. Its protein product is CASSFRLAGDGDTQYF.

This clonotype was recorded at least ten times. The J gene is TRBJ1-3, the V gene TRBV7-9; no definite D call. The V end was cut by 4 bases, the J end by 4 bases, with 11 bases between. In germline, CDR1 is SEHNR, CDR2 FQNEAQ (reference sequence). CDR3 length: 14 amino acids. The CDR3 DNA is TGTGCCAGCAGCTCGCCCGAGGAAGGAAACACCATATATTTT. It encodes CASSSPEEGNTIYF.

The DNA for the CDR3 is TGTGCCTGGACCAGGGGGTTCTCCTACGAGCAGTACTTC. It specifies CAWTRGFSYEQYF. The chain uses TRBV30 and TRBJ2-7, with TRBD1 matching 7 bases. The junction had 3 bases not matched to a gene; V was cut back by 4 bases and J by 0 bases. CDR3 length equals 13 residues. CDR1 and CDR2 from the germline V gene are GTSNPN and SVGIG (reference sequence).